This T cell receptor beta chain was profiled in a study of cytomegalovirus exposure and HLA in healthy donors. Germline V gene data show CDR1 as MNHEY and CDR2 as SMNVEV (reference sequence). V lost 5 bases and J lost 3, with 7 bases in between. The CDR3 spans 13 residues. PCR employed 60 Vbeta and 13 Jbeta primers. Here immunoSEQ multiplex PCR was the method, and the copy in TCRdb shows in-frame clones only, minus some. The sample includes over 150,000 clones, 70% to 90% seen only once; the top ten take around 2.4%. Material for sequencing was PBMCs. The source is a woman in her twenties or thirties in good health and CMV-seronegative. V usage is TRBV27 and J usage is TRBJ1-4; D is uncertain. The CDR3 region has the DNA TGTGCCAGCAGTCAGGTTGCTAATGAAAAACTGTTTTTT. Translated, it gives CASSQVANEKLFF.